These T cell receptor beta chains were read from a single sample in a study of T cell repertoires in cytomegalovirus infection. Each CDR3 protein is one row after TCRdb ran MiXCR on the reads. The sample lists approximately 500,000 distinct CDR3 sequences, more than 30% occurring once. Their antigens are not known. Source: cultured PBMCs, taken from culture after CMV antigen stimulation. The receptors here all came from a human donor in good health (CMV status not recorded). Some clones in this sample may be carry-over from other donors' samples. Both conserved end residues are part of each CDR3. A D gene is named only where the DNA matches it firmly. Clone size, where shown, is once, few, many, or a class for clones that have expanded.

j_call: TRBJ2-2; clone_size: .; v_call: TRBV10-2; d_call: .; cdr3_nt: TGCGCCAGCAGTGGTTTCAGGGCGAACACCGGGGAGCTGTTTTTT; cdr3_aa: CASSGFRANTGELFF
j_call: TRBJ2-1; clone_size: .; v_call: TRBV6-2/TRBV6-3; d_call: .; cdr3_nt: TGTGCCAGCAGTTACTGGACTAACAATGAGCAGTTCTTC; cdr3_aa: CASSYWTNNEQFF
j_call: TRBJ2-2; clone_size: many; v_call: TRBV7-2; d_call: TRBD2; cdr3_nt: TGTGCCAGCGTACCGGGACTAGCCCAGACCGGGGAGCTGTTTTTT; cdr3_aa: CASVPGLAQTGELFF
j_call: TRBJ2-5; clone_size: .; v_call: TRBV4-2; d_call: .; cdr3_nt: TGTGCCAGCAGCCAAGCACGGGGGAGACAAGAGACCCAGTACTTC; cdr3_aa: CASSQARGRQETQYF
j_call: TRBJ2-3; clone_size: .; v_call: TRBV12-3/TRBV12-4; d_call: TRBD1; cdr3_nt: TGTGCCAGCACGATAGGACAGGGGATAGCAGATACGCAGTATTTT; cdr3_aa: CASTIGQGIADTQYF
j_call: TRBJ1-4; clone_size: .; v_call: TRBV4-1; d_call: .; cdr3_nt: TGCGCCAGCAGCCAGGGGCTTGGTGAAAAACTGTTTTTT; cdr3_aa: CASSQGLGEKLFF
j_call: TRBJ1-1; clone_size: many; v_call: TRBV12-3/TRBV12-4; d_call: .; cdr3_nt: TGTGCCAGCAGTTTAGTTTGGCGTGGTGAAGCTTTCTTT; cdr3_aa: CASSLVWRGEAFF
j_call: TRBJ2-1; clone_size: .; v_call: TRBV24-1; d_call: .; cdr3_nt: TGTGCCACCAGTGATCGGGCCGAGGGCCAGGGCAATGAGCAGTTCTTC; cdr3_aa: CATSDRAEGQGNEQFF
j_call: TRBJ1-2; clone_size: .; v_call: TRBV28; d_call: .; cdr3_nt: TGTGCCAGCAGAACTATCAGGGACTATGGCTACACCTTC; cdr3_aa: CASRTIRDYGYTF
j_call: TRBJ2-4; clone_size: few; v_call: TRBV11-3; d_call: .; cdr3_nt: TGTGCCAGCAGCCCCTGGGGGACCCCGAAAGCCAAAAACATTCAGTACTTC; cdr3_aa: CASSPWGTPKAKNIQYF
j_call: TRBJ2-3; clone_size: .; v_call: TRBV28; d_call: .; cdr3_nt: TGTGCCAGCAGCCCCCTTTCGGTCGGTGTAATTCAGACAGATACGCAGTATTTT; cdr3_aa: CASSPLSVGVIQTDTQYF
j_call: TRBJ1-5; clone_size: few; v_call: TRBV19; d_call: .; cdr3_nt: TGTGCCAGTAACCCCGGGGTCGGGGGACGGTATCAGCCCCAGCATTTT; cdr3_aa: CASNPGVGGRYQPQHF
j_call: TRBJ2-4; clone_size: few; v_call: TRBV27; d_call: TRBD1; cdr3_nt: TGTGCCAGCAGTTCGCCCATCCGGGACAGGGAAACCAAAAACATTCAGTACTTC; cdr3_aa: CASSSPIRDRETKNIQYF
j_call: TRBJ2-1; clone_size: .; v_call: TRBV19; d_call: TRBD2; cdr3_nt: TGTGCCAGTAGTATAGAAGCGGGAGCCTACAATGAGCAGTTCTTC; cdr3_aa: CASSIEAGAYNEQFF
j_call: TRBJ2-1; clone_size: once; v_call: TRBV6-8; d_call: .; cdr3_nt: TGTGCCAGCACAGAGACACCTAGCTCCTACAATGAGCAGTTCTTC; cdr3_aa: CASTETPSSYNEQFF
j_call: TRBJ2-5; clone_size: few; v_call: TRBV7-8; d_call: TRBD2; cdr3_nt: TGTGCCAGCAGCACCCACAGACTAGCTTGGGAGACCCAGTACTTC; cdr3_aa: CASSTHRLAWETQYF
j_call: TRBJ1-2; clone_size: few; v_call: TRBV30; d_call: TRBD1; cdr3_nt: TGTGCCTGGAGGGCAACAGGGGAGGCTGGCTACACCTTC; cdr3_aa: CAWRATGEAGYTF
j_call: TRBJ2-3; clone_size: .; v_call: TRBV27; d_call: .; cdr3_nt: TGTGCCAGCAGCTCAACCGGGACGAGCGACGATACGCAGTATTTT; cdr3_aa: CASSSTGTSDDTQYF
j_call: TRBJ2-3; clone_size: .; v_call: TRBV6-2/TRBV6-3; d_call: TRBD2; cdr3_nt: TGTGCCAGCAGGCAAACTCGAGCGGGAGAGCTCACAGATACGCAGTATTTT; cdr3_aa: CASRQTRAGELTDTQYF
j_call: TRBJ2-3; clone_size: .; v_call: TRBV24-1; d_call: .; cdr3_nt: TGTGCCACCAGTGGCTTTACGAATACGCAGTATTTT; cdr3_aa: CATSGFTNTQYF
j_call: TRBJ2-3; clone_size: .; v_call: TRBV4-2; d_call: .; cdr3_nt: TGTGCCAGCAGCCAAGATCAGGCCTTCAGCACAGATACGCAGTATTTT; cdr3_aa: CASSQDQAFSTDTQYF
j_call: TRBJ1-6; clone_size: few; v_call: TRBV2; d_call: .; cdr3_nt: TGTGCCAGCAAAGGAAAGGGTGTCCCATCACCCCTCCACTTT; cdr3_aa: CASKGKGVPSPLHF
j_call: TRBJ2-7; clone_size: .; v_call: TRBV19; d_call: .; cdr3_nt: TGTGCCAGTAGCCCAGCCCACAGGCCGTACTACGAGCAGTACTTC; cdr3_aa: CASSPAHRPYYEQYF
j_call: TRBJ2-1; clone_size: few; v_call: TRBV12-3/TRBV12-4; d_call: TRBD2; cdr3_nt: TGTGCCAGCGGGACTAGCGGTTACAATGAGCAGTTCTTC; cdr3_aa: CASGTSGYNEQFF
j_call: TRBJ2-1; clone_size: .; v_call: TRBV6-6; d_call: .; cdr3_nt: TGTGCCAGCAGTAACACGGCTTTTGAGCAGTTCTTC; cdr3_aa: CASSNTAFEQFF